This TCR beta chain was sequenced during a study of T cell responses to AZD1222 COVID-19 vaccine. Regarding the study as a whole: Donor demographics were predominantly white British with a female majority; clonal diversity may be underestimated. The study sampled repertoires only after the peak T cell response. At 160-218 and 743-854, vaccine-associated CD4 TCRs were dominant, and they spanned spike.

On this clone itself: Antigen unknown.

CDR1 MNHNY and CDR2 SVGAGI come from the germline V gene (reference sequence). Deletions cut 5 bases from V and 0 bases from J, with 17 bases between. The CDR3 runs to 17 residues. Repertoires were generated with immunoSEQ multiplex PCR, while TCRdb's copy carries only in-frame clones and drops some. The data contain roughly 100,000 clones, 84% of them singletons. The TCR sequence derives from an adult who received the AZD1222 COVID-19 vaccine. The source was peripheral blood, collected 28 days after the second AZD1222 dose. The J gene is TRBJ1-3, the V gene TRBV6-6; D is unresolved. The CDR3, as DNA: TGTGCCAGCAGTCCCGAAGTTCCTACCTACTCTGGAAACACCATATATTTT. It specifies CASSPEVPTYSGNTIYF.